The next 3 T cell receptor beta chains were all read from a single sample in a study of CD8 T cells in ankylosing spondylitis. In TCRdb, the 5' RACE reads were re-called with MiXCR into one record per CDR3 protein. The table lists some 33,000 distinct CDR3 sequences, 14% of them singletons. The sequencing sample was made of blood. These receptor sequences come from a male donor with ankylosing spondylitis or in good health (not recorded which).

This clonotype was picked up a small number of times. The chain combines TRBV7-9 with TRBJ1-1; tentatively, D is TRBD1 (6 bases). CDR1 SEHNR and CDR2 FQNEAQ come from the germline V gene (reference sequence). V lost 1 base and J 4 bases, leaving 13 bases between the germline ends. CDR3 length: 15 amino acids. The CDR3 region has the DNA TGTGCCAGCAGCTTAGAAAGGGGGGTCCGCACTGAAGCTTTCTTT. It specifies CASSLERGVRTEAFF.

This clonotype appeared a few times. V usage is TRBV5-1 and J usage is TRBJ2-3; D assignment may be TRBD1 or TRBD2 (5 bases each). Looked up from germline, CDR1 is SGHRS and CDR2 is YFSETQ. V was trimmed by 0 bases and J by 2 bases, leaving 13 bases between them. The CDR3 covers 16 residues. The CDR3, as DNA: TGCGCCAGCAGCTTGGACGGTCCGGGACCCACAGATACGCAGTATTTT. It translates to CASSLDGPGPTDTQYF.

This clonotype has at least ten counts. The CDR3 DNA reads as TGCAGTGCTAGAGATCAGATTGACCCACGCAGGGATACGCAGTATTTT. This sequence encodes CSARDQIDPRRDTQYF. The chain employs TRBV20-1 and TRBJ2-3; D gene ambiguous. The CDR3 is 16 amino acids. Per germline, CDR1 DFQATT and CDR2 SNEGSKA (reference sequence). V lost 0 bases to trimming and J lost 6 bases, with 19 bases between them.